This TCR beta chain is from a study of OX40 agonist ivuxolimab in advanced cancers. For the study at large: Previous treatment with anti-PD-1, anti-PD-L1 or anti-CTLA-4 therapy was allowed; 40% had received some.

On this clone: The antigen is undetermined.

Broader study findings: CD8+ T cells averaged more expanded clones than CD4+.

There are 12 residues in the CDR3. Trimming pared 6 bases from V and 3 bases from J, leaving 8 bases between. CDR1 is MDHEN and CDR2 is SYDVKM in the germline V gene. Here immunoSEQ multiplex PCR was the method, and the copy in TCRdb shows in-frame clones only, minus some. This table holds around 58,000 clones, roughly 84% found once. V is TRBV28 and J is TRBJ2-5; D gene ambiguous. This TCR was sampled from an adult with an advanced solid tumor such as melanoma, head and neck, liver or kidney cancer. Sequences were derived from CD4+ or CD8+ T cells sorted from blood, sampled in a trial of the OX40 agonist ivuxolimab. The CDR3 coding sequence is TGTGCCAGCAGCTACAGAGAAGAGACCCAGTACTTC. As protein: CASSYREETQYF.